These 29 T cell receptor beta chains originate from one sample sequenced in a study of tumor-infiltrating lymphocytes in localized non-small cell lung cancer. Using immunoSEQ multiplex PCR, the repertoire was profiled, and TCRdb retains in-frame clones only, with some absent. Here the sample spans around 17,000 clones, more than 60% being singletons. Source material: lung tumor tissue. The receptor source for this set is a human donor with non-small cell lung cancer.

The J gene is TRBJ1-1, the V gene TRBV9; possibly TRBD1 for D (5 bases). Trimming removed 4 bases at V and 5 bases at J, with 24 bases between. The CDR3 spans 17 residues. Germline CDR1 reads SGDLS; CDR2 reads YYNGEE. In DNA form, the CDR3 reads TGTGCCAGCAGCTCCTCAACTACAGGAATTCGGGGAACTGAAGCTTTCTTT. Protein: CASSSSTTGIRGTEAFF.

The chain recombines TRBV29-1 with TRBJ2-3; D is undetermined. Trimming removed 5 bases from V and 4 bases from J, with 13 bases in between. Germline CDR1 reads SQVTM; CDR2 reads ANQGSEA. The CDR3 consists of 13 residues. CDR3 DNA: TGCAGCGTTTATCGCTTAGATGCAGATACGCAGTATTTT. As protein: CSVYRLDADTQYF.

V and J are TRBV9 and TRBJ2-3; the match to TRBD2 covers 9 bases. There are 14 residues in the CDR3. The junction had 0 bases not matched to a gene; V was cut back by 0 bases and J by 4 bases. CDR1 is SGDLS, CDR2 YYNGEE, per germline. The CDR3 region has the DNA TGTGCCAGCAGCGTAGCTAGCGGGGCAGATACGCAGTATTTT. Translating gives CASSVASGADTQYF.

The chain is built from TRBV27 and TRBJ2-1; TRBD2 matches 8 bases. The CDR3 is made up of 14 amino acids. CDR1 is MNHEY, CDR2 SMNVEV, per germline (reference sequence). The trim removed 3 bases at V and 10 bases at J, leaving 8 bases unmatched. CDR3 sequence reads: CASSFSAGAREQFF. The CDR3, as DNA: TGTGCCAGCAGTTTCTCAGCGGGAGCTCGAGAGCAGTTCTTC.

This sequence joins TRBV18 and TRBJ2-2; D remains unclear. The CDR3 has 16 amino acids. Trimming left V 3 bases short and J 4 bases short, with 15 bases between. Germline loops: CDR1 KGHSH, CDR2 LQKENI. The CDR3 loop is CASSPPQGAFTGELFF. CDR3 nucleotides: TGTGCCAGCTCACCTCCTCAAGGAGCCTTCACCGGGGAGCTGTTTTTT.

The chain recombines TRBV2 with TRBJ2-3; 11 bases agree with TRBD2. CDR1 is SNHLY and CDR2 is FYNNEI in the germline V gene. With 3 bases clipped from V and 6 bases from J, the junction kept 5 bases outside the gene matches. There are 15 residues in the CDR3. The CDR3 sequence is CASSDIAGGLDTQYF. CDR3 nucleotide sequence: TGTGCCAGCAGTGATATAGCGGGAGGGCTTGATACGCAGTATTTT. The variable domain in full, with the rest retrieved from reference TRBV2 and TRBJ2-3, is EPEVTQTPSHQVTQMGQEVILRCVPISNHLYFYWYRQILGQKVEFLVSFYNNEISEKSEIFDDQFSVERPDGSNFTLKIRSTKLEDSAMYFCASSDIAGGLDTQYFGPGTRLTVL.

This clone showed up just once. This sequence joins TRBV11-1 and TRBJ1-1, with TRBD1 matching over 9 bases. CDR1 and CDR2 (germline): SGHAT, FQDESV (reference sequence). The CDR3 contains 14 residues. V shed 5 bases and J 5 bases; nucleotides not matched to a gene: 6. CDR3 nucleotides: TGTGCCAGCAGCCCTGACAGGGGGAATACTGAAGCTTTCTTT. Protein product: CASSPDRGNTEAFF.

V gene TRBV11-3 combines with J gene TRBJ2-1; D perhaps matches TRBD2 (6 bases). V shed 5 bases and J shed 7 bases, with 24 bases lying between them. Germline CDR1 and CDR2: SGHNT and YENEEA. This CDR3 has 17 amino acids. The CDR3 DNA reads TGTGCCAGCAGCCCAAGATCGGGGGACCCCCAGACGAATGAGCAGTTCTTC. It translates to CASSPRSGDPQTNEQFF.

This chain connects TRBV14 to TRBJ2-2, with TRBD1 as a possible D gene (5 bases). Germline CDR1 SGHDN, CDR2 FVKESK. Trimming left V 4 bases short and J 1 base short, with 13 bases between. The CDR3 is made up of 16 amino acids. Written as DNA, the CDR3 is TGTGCCAGCAGCCCCGTAAGGGGTTTGAACACCGGGGAGCTGTTTTTT. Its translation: CASSPVRGLNTGELFF.

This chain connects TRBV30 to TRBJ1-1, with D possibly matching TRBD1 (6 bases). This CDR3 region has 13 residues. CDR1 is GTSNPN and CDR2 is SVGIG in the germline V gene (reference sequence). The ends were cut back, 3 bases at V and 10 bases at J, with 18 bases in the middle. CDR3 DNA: TGTGCCTGGAGGTCGAGTGTAGAACAGGGAGCTTTCTTT. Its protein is CAWRSSVEQGAFF.

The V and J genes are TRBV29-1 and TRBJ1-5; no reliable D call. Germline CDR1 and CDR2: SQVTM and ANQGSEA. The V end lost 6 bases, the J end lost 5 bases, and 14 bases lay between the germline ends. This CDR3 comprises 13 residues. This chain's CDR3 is CSVADGLDQPQHF. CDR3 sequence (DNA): TGCAGCGTAGCGGACGGGTTGGATCAGCCCCAGCATTTT.

In DNA form, the CDR3 reads TGTGCCAGCAGCTCAGGGACTAGCGGGAATGTAGAGACCCAGTACTTC. It codes for CASSSGTSGNVETQYF. The V gene is TRBV5-8, the J gene TRBJ2-5; the match to TRBD2 covers 13 bases. V lost 3 bases, J lost 4 bases, and 6 bases stayed unmatched. CDR1 and CDR2 from the germline V gene are SGHTS and YDEGEE. The CDR3 runs to 16 residues.

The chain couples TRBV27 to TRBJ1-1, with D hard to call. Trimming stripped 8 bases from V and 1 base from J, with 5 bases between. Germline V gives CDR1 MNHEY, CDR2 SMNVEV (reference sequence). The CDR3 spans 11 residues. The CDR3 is CASPKNTEAFF. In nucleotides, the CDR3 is TGTGCCAGCCCCAAGAACACTGAAGCTTTCTTT.

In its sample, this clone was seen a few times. The CDR3 DNA sequence: TGTGCTAGTGGTTCCTTAACGGGGGAGGCTAAAGAGACCCAGTACTTC. Amino acids: CASGSLTGEAKETQYF. V gene TRBV12-5 combines with J gene TRBJ2-5, with D possibly TRBD2 on 6 matching bases. CDR1 is LGHNT, CDR2 FRNRAP, per germline. This CDR3 is 16 amino acids long. Trimming shortened V by 4 bases and J by 3 bases, and 18 bases separated the two germline ends. The full variable domain, completed using reference TRBV12-5 and TRBJ2-5, is DARVTQTPRHKVTEMGQEVTMRCQPILGHNTVFWYRQTMMQGLELLAYFRNRAPLDDSGMPKDRFSAEMPDATLATLKIQPSEPRDSAVYFCASGSLTGEAKETQYFGPGTRLLVL.

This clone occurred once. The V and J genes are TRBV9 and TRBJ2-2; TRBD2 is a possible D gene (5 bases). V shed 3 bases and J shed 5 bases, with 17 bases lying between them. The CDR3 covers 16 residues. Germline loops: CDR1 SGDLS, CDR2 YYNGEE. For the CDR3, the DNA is TGTGCCAGCAGCGGTGCCGGGTTAGGACTGACCGGGGAGCTGTTTTTT. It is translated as CASSGAGLGLTGELFF.

The CDR3 DNA sequence: TGTGCCAGCAGCTTGGCCGGGACTAACTACAATGAGCAGTTCTTC. Translated, it gives CASSLAGTNYNEQFF. The chain is built from TRBV5-4 and TRBJ2-1; 7 nucleotides match TRBD2. The CDR3 has 15 amino acids. The junction had 3 bases not matched to a gene; V was cut back by 0 bases and J by 3 bases. Germline loops: CDR1 SGHNT, CDR2 YYREEE (reference sequence).

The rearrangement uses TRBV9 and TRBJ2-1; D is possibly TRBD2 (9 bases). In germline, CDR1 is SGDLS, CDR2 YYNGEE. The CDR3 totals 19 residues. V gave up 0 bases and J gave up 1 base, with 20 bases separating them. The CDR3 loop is CASSVEGLAHRGSYNEQFF. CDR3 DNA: TGTGCCAGCAGCGTAGAGGGACTAGCCCACAGGGGGTCCTACAATGAGCAGTTCTTC.

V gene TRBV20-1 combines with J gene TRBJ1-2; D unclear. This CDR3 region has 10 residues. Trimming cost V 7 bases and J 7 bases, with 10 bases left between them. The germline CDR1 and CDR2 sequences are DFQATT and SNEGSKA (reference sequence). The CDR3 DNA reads TGCAGTGTTCCACCCTCTGGCTACACCTTC. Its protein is CSVPPSGYTF.

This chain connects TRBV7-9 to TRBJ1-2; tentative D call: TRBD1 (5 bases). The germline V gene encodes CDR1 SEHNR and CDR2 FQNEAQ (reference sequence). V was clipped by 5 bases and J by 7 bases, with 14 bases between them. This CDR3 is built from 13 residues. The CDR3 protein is CASSPRAGPGYTF. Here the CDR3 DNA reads TGTGCCAGCAGCCCGAGGGCAGGGCCTGGCTACACCTTC. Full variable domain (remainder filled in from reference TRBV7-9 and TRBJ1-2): DTGVSQNPRHKITKRGQNVTFRCDPISEHNRLYWYRQTLGQGPEFLTYFQNEAQLEKSRLLSDRFSAERPKGSFSTLEIQRTEQGDSAMYLCASSPRAGPGYTFGSGTRLTVV.

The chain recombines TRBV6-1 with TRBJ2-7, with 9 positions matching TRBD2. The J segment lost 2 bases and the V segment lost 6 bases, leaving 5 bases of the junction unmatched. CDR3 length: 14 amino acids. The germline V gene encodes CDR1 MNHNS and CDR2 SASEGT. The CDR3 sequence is CASRLAGVAYEQYF. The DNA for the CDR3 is TGTGCCAGCAGATTAGCGGGAGTGGCCTACGAGCAGTACTTC.

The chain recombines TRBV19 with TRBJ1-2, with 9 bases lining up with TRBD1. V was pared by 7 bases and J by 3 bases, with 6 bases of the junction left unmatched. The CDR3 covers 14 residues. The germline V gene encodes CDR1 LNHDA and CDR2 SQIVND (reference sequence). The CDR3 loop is CASTEQGAYYGYTF. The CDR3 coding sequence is TGTGCCAGTACCGAACAGGGGGCATACTATGGCTACACCTTC.

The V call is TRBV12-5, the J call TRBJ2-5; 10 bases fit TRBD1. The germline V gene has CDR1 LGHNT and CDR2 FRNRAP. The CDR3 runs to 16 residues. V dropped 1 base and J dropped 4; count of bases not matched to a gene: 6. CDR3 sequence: CASGLEGQGTRETQYF. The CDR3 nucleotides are TGTGCTAGTGGTTTGGAGGGACAGGGGACGAGAGAGACCCAGTACTTC.

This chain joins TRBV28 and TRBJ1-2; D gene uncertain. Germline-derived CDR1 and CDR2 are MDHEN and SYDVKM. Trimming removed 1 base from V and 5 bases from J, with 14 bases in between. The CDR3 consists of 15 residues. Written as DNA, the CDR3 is TGTGCCAGCAGTTTATTTGTACAACCCTCATATGGCTACACCTTC. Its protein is CASSLFVQPSYGYTF.

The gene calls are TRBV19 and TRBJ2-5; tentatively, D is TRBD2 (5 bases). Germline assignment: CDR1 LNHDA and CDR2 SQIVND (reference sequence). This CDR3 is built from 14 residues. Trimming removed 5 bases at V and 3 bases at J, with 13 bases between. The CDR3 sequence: CASSDRGREETQYF. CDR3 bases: TGTGCCAGTAGTGATCGGGGAAGAGAAGAGACCCAGTACTTC.

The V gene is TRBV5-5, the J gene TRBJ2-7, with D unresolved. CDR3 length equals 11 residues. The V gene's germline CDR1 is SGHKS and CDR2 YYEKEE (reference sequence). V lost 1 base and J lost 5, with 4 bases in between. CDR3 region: CASSLLHEQYF. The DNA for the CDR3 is TGTGCCAGCAGCTTGTTACACGAGCAGTACTTC. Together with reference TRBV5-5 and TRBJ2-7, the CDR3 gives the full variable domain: DAGVTQSPTHLIKTRGQQVTLRCSPISGHKSVSWYQQVLGQGPQFIFQYYEKEERGRGNFPDRFSARQFPNYSSELNVNALLLGDSALYLCASSLLHEQYFGPGTRLTVT.

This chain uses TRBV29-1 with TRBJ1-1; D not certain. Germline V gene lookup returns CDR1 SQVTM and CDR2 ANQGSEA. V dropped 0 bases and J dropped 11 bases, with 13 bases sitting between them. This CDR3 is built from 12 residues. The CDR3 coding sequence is TGCAGCGTTGAAGATGTAAGGACTTGGGCTTTCTTT. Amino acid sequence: CSVEDVRTWAFF.

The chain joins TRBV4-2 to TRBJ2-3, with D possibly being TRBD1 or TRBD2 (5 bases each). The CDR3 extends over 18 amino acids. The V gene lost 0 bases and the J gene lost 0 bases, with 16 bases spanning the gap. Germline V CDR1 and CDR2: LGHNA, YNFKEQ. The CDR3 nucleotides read TGTGCCAGCAGCCAAGATGGGTCCAGCGGACATAGCACAGATACGCAGTATTTT. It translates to CASSQDGSSGHSTDTQYF.

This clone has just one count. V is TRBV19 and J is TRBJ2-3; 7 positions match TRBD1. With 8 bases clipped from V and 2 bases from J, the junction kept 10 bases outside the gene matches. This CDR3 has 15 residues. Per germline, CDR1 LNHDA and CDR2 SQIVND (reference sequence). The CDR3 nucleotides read TGTGCCAGTGGACATCGGGACAGCTTCACAGATACGCAGTATTTT. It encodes CASGHRDSFTDTQYF.

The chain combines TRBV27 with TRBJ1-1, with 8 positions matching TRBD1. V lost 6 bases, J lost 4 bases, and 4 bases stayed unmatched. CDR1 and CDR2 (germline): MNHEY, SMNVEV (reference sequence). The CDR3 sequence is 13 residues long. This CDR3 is CASRDRVRTEAFF. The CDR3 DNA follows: TGTGCCAGCAGGGACAGGGTCCGCACTGAAGCTTTCTTT.